This T cell receptor (beta chain) was captured in a study of low-dose radiotherapy and immunotherapy resistance in tumors. Overall study: A daily 300 mg dose of oral aspirin was taken by patients for four cycles from cycle 1 day 1.

This CDR3 has 14 amino acids. V was shortened by 5 bases and J by 5 bases, with 16 bases between the two germline ends. The germline V gene has CDR1 SNHLY and CDR2 FYNNEI. First-strand cDNA relied on TRAV- and TRBV-specific primers spanning alpha and beta chains. TCR amplification involved about 19 PCR cycles with a constant-region primer and V-primer adapter. Isolated mRNA underwent amplification via in vitro transcription. TCRdb redid the calling of the reads with MiXCR, one entry per CDR3 protein. The table shows under 75,000 distinct CDR3 sequences, with 23% occurring only once. Time point given: after trial treatment. The treatment: LDRT plus nivolumab, ipilimumab, low-dose cyclophosphamide and aspirin (RACIN trial). Patients with advanced, tumor-infiltrating lymphocyte-negative solid tumors were eligible. Many counts were recorded for this clonotype.

The chain carries TRBV2 and TRBJ2-7; D is perhaps TRBD1 (5 bases). The clonotype comes from a male donor with prostate cancer. Source: PBMCs, taken after low-dose radiotherapy plus immunotherapy. The CDR3 nucleotides read TGTGCCAGCAGTTCCCCGCAGGGCGGCGACGAGCAGTACTTC. Translation gives CASSSPQGGDEQYF.